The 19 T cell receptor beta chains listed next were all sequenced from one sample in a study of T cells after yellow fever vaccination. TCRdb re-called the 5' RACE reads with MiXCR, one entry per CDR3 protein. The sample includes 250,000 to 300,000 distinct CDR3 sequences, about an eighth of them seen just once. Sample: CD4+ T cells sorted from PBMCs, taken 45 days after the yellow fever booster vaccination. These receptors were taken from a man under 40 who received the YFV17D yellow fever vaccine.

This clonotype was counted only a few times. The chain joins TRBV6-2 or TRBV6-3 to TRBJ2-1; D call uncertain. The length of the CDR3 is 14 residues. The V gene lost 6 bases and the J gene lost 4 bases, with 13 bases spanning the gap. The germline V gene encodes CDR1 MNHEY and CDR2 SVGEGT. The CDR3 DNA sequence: TGTGCCAGCAGACGGGTGGGGTCTTACAATGAGCAGTTCTTC. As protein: CASRRVGSYNEQFF.

This chain's CDR3 is CSVDQQGETQYF. The CDR3 DNA sequence: TGCAGCGTTGACCAACAGGGAGAGACCCAGTACTTC. The V and J genes are TRBV29-1 and TRBJ2-5; TRBD1 might be the D (6 bases). Germline V gives CDR1 SQVTM, CDR2 ANQGSEA. This CDR3 spans 12 amino acids. With 3 bases removed from V and 4 bases from J, the gap between germline ends came to 9 bases.

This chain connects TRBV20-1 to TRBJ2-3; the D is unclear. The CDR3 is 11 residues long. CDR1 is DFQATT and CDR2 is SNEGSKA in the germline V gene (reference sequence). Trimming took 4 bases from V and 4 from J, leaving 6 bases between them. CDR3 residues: CSATRPDTQYF. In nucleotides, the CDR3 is TGCAGTGCTACCCGTCCAGATACGCAGTATTTT.

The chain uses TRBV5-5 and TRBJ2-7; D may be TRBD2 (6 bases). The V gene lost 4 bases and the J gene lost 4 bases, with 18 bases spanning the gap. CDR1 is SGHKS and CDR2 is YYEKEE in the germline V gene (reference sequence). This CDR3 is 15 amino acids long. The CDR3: CASSRGVSGGYEQYF. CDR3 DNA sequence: TGTGCCAGCAGCCGGGGAGTCTCAGGAGGGTACGAGCAGTACTTC.

The chain's CDR3 is CASSTWRGTDTQYF. DNA for the CDR3: TGTGCCAGCAGCACTTGGCGGGGGACAGATACGCAGTATTTT. The chain joins TRBV7-2 to TRBJ2-3; 7 bases fit TRBD2. The CDR3 consists of 14 residues. Per the germline V gene, CDR1 is SGHTA and CDR2 is FQGNSA. V trimming: 5 bases; J trimming: 3 bases; junction bases outside the gene matches: 5. Supplemented by reference TRBV7-2 and TRBJ2-3, the full variable domain reads GAGVSQSPSNKVTEKGKDVELRCDPISGHTALYWYRQSLGQGLEFLIYFQGNSAPDKSGLPSDRFSAERTGGSVSTLTIQRTQQEDSAVYLCASSTWRGTDTQYFGPGTRLTVL.

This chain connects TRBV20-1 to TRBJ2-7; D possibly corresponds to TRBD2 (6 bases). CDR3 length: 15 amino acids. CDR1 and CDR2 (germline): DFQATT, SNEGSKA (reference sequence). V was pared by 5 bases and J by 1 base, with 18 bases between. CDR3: CSAPLGRGGSYEQYF. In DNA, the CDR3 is TGCAGTGCTCCCTTAGGGCGGGGCGGTTCCTACGAGCAGTACTTC.

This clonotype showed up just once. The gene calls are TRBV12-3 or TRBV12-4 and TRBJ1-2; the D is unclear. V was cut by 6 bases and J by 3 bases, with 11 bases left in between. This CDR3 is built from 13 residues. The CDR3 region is CASSHLGDYGYTF. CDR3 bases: TGTGCCAGCAGCCACTTAGGTGACTATGGCTACACCTTC.

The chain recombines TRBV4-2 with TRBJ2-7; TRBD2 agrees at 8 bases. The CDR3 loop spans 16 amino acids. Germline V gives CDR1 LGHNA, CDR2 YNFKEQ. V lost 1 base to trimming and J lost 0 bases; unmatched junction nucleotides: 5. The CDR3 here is CASSQATSESSYEQYF. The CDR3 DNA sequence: TGTGCCAGCAGCCAAGCGACTAGCGAGAGCTCCTACGAGCAGTACTTC.

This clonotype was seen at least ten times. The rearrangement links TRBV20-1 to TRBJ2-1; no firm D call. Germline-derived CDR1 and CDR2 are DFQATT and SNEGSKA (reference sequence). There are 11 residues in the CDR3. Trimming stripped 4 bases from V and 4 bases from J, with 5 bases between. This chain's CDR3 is CSAKPYNEQFF. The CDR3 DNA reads TGCAGTGCTAAACCATACAATGAGCAGTTCTTC.

The CDR3 region is CASSNRDRGYEQYF. DNA of the CDR3: TGTGCCAGCAGTAACCGGGACAGGGGTTACGAGCAGTACTTC. The chain combines TRBV12-3 or TRBV12-4 with TRBJ2-7; 10 nucleotides line up with TRBD1. The CDR3 contains 14 residues. The ends lost 5 bases at V and 4 bases at J; junction bases unmatched: 5.

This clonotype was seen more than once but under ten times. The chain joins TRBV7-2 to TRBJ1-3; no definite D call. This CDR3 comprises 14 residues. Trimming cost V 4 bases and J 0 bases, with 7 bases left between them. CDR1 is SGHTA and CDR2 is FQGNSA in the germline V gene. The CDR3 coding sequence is TGTGCCAGCAGCTCACAGTTCTCTGGAAACACCATATATTTT. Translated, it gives CASSSQFSGNTIYF.

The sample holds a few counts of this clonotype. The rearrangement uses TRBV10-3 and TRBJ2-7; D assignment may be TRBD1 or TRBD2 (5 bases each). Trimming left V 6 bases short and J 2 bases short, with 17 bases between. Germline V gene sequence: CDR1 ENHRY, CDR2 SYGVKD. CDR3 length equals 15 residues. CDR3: CAIRASGTAPYEQYF. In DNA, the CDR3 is TGTGCCATCAGGGCCTCCGGGACGGCCCCCTACGAGCAGTACTTC.

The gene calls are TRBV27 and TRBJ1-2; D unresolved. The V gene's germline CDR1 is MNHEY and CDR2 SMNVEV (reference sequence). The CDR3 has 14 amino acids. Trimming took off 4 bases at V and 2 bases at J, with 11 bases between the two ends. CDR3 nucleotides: TGTGCCAGCAGTTCAAGGGCCGCGAACTATGGCTACACCTTC. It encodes CASSSRAANYGYTF.

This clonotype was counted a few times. CDR3 nucleotides: TGTGCCATCGGCCACACAGATACGCAGTATTTT. As protein: CAIGHTDTQYF. The chain links TRBV10-3 to TRBJ2-3; no definite D call. V lost 8 bases and J 2 bases, leaving 5 bases between the germline ends. The CDR3 is 11 residues long. Per germline, CDR1 ENHRY and CDR2 SYGVKD.

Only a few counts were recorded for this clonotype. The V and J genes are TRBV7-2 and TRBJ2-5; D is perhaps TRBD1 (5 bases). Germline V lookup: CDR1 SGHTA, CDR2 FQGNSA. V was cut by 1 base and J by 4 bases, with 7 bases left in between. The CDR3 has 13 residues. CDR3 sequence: CASSLVRGETQYF. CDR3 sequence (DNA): TGTGCCAGCAGCTTAGTTAGGGGAGAGACCCAGTACTTC.

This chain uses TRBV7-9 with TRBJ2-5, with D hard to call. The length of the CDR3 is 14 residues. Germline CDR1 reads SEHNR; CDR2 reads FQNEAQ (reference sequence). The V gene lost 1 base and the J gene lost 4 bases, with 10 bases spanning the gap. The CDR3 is CASSLVGPSETQYF. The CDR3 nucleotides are TGTGCCAGCAGCTTAGTAGGGCCTTCAGAGACCCAGTACTTC.

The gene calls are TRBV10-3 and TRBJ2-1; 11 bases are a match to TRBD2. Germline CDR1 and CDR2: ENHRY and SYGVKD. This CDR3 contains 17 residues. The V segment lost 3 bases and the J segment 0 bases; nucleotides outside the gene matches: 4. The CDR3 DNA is TGTGCCATCAGTGAACTCGGACTAGCGGGCTCCTACAATGAGCAGTTCTTC. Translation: CAISELGLAGSYNEQFF.

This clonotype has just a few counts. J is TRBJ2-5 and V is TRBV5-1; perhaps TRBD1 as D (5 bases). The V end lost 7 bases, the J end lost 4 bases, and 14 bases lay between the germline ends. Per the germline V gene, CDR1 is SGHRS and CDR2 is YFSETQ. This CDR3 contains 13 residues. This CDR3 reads CASGVGEGETQYF. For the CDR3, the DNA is TGCGCCAGCGGGGTAGGGGAAGGAGAGACCCAGTACTTC.

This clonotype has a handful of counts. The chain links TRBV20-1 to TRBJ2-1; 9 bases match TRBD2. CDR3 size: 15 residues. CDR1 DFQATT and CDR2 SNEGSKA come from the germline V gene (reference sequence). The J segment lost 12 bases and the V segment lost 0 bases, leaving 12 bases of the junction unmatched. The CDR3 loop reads CSAREGGGRASGQFF. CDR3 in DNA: TGCAGTGCTAGAGAAGGGGGCGGGAGGGCCAGTGGGCAGTTCTTC.